A selection of T cell receptor beta chains follows, all from one sample in a study of response to subunit inactivated influenza vaccine. TCRdb reanalysed the RT-PCR reads using MiXCR and keeps one entry per CDR3 protein. The sample shows about 500,000 distinct CDR3 sequences, 16% of them seen only once. The sample consisted of CD4+ T cells sorted from PBMCs, taken roughly 24 months after vaccination. The receptors stem from a man between 50 and 75 years old who received an inactivated influenza vaccine. Both conserved end residues are part of each CDR3. The D gene is left open where the match is weak. The size field is filled for only some rows; it gives once, few, many or a size class.

J gene,clone size,D gene,V gene,CDR3 protein,CDR3 DNA
TRBJ2-3,few,NA,TRBV20-1,CSARDNGQGTDTQYF,TGCAGTGCTAGAGATAACGGACAAGGGACAGATACGCAGTATTTT
TRBJ2-3,few,NA,TRBV20-1,CSARVYADTQYF,TGCAGTGCTAGAGTTTACGCAGATACGCAGTATTTT
TRBJ2-7,few,TRBD1,TRBV5-5,CASSLFGQDDEQYF,TGTGCCAGCAGCTTGTTCGGACAGGACGACGAGCAGTACTTC
TRBJ2-1,few,TRBD2,TRBV30,CAWSFGGSSYNEQFF,TGTGCCTGGAGTTTCGGCGGGAGCTCCTACAATGAGCAGTTCTTC
TRBJ2-5,few,NA,TRBV6-5,CASSYSKRTGETQYF,TGTGCCAGCAGTTACTCTAAGCGTACCGGGGAGACCCAGTACTTC
TRBJ1-1,NA,TRBD1,TRBV29-1,CSVERQGAVTEAFF,TGCAGCGTTGAAAGACAGGGGGCTGTCACTGAAGCTTTCTTT
TRBJ1-1,few,NA,TRBV5-1,CASSVSGTEAFF,TGCGCCAGCAGTGTATCGGGGACTGAAGCTTTCTTT
TRBJ1-1,NA,NA,TRBV4-2,CASSQDPGKNTEAFF,TGTGCCAGCAGCCAAGATCCGGGGAAGAACACTGAAGCTTTCTTT
TRBJ2-2,few,TRBD2,TRBV7-8,CASSPGLAGAYTGELFF,TGTGCCAGCAGCCCAGGACTAGCGGGAGCCTACACCGGGGAGCTGTTTTTT
TRBJ2-2,few,NA,TRBV10-3,CAIGGWTGELFF,TGTGCCATCGGGGGTTGGACCGGGGAGCTGTTTTTT
TRBJ1-2,NA,TRBD1,TRBV14,CASSQGGQGLLNGYTF,TGTGCCAGCAGCCAAGGGGGACAGGGCCTTTTGAATGGCTACACCTTC
TRBJ1-1,few,TRBD1,TRBV7-6,CASSLRGGLNTEAFF,TGTGCCAGCAGCTTGAGAGGGGGCTTGAACACTGAAGCTTTCTTT
TRBJ2-7,many,NA,TRBV29-1,CSVEDQGSRQYF,TGCAGCGTTGAAGATCAGGGGTCTCGGCAGTACTTC
TRBJ1-6,NA,NA,TRBV6-5,CASSYAHPRGNSPLHF,TGTGCCAGCAGTTACGCACACCCTAGGGGGAATTCACCCCTCCACTTT
TRBJ1-4,NA,NA,TRBV14,CASSRLQDSNEKLFF,TGTGCCAGCAGTCGACTCCAGGACAGTAATGAAAAACTGTTTTTT
TRBJ2-5,NA,NA,TRBV24-1,CATSDPQETQYF,TGTGCCACCAGTGATCCCCAAGAGACCCAGTACTTC
TRBJ2-6,few,TRBD1,TRBV20-1,CSARDRDRVGGANVLTF,TGCAGTGCTAGAGATCGGGACAGGGTCGGTGGGGCCAACGTCCTGACTTTC
TRBJ2-3,few,TRBD2,TRBV6-1,CASGRAGVRTDTQYF,TGTGCCAGCGGACGTGCGGGAGTGAGGACAGATACGCAGTATTTT
TRBJ2-3,NA,TRBD2,TRBV2,CASRKLAGPSTDTQYF,TGTGCCAGCAGGAAACTAGCGGGGCCTAGCACAGATACGCAGTATTTT
TRBJ1-6,NA,NA,TRBV12-3/TRBV12-4,CASSNPATETNSPLHF,TGTGCCAGCAGTAACCCGGCGACAGAGACCAATTCACCCCTCCACTTT
TRBJ1-3,few,NA,TRBV2,CASSDQRVWGNTIYF,TGTGCCAGCAGTGATCAGCGGGTTTGGGGAAACACCATATATTTT
TRBJ2-7,few,NA,TRBV28,CASGQFREQYF,TGTGCCAGCGGACAGTTCCGCGAGCAGTACTTC